These 26 T cell receptor beta chains came from one sample sequenced in a study of CD8+CD57+ T cells in acquired aplastic anemia. Genomic DNA acted as the template from which TCR beta VDJ combination and CDR3 sequence profiling were carried out. In TCRdb, the reads were re-called with MiXCR into one record per CDR3 protein. The sample contains a few hundred thousand distinct CDR3 sequences, approximately 60% of which appear only once. The sample comprised sorted CD4+, CD8+, or CD8+CD57+ T cells (not recorded which) from PBMCs. The receptors come from a human donor in good health.

The V and J genes are TRBV10-3 and TRBJ2-7, with TRBD1 identical over 8 bases. Germline trimming cut 0 bases from V and 6 bases from J; bases unmatched to any gene: 7. Germline CDR1 reads ENHRY; CDR2 reads SYGVKD. The length of the CDR3 is 15 residues. The DNA for the CDR3 is TGTGCCATCAGTGAGTCCGGACAGGGCGTCGGCGAGCAGTACTTC. Its translation is CAISESGQGVGEQYF.

The V and J genes are TRBV7-2 and TRBJ2-1, with TRBD2 matching 11 bases. J gave up 6 bases and V 5 bases, and 12 bases lay outside the gene matches. CDR3 size: 17 residues. Germline V gene sequence: CDR1 SGHTA, CDR2 FQGNSA. The CDR3 DNA reads TGTGCCAGCAGCACCGTATCTCTAGCGGGGGGCGCCAATGAGCAGTTCTTC. Amino acid sequence: CASSTVSLAGGANEQFF.

J is TRBJ2-1 and V is TRBV24-1; 8 bases line up with TRBD2. The CDR3 extends over 18 amino acids. Germline-derived CDR1 and CDR2 are KGHDR and SFDVKD. V lost 3 bases to trimming and J lost 0 bases; unmatched junction nucleotides: 9. The CDR3 region is CATSDPTGAGGSYNEQFF. The CDR3 DNA follows: TGTGCCACCAGTGATCCCACGGGGGCGGGGGGCTCCTACAATGAGCAGTTCTTC.

The J gene is TRBJ1-6, the V gene TRBV19; a weak D match, TRBD1 (6 bases). CDR3 size: 17 residues. Germline V gives CDR1 LNHDA, CDR2 SQIVND (reference sequence). The V and J ends lost 3 bases and 10 bases respectively, with 22 bases between them. The CDR3 loop is CASSILGTRRIGSPLHF. The CDR3 bases are TGTGCCAGTAGTATTCTGGGGACAAGAAGGATTGGCTCACCCCTCCACTTT.

The rearrangement joins TRBV30 to TRBJ1-6; TRBD1 matches 7 bases. Germline V gene lookup returns CDR1 GTSNPN and CDR2 SVGIG (reference sequence). The CDR3 length is 19 residues. V lost 0 bases, J lost 3 bases, and 14 bases stayed unmatched. CDR3 coding DNA: TGTGCCTGGAGTGTTTACCCTATGACAGGGCCAGTCTATAATTCACCCCTCCACTTT. This codes for CAWSVYPMTGPVYNSPLHF. The full variable domain, rest sourced from reference TRBV30 and TRBJ1-6, is SQTIHQWPATLVQPVGSPLSLECTVEGTSNPNLYWYRQAAGRGLQLLFYSVGIGQISSEVPQNLSASRPQDRQFILSSKKLLLSDSGFYLCAWSVYPMTGPVYNSPLHFGNGTRLTVT.

This clonotype has just a few counts. The chain links TRBV15 to TRBJ2-1; D may correspond to TRBD1 or TRBD2 (5 bases each). This CDR3 contains 13 residues. Germline V CDR1 and CDR2: LNHNV, YYDKDF (reference sequence). Deletions cut 3 bases from V and 5 bases from J, with 8 bases between. CDR3 amino acids: CATSRGDDNEQFF. CDR3 sequence (DNA): TGTGCCACCAGCAGGGGGGACGACAATGAGCAGTTCTTC. Combining the CDR3 with reference TRBV15 and TRBJ2-1 gives the whole variable domain DAMVIQNPRYQVTQFGKPVTLSCSQTLNHNVMYWYQQKSSQAPKLLFHYYDKDFNNEADTPDNFQSRRPNTSFCFLDIRSPGLGDTAMYLCATSRGDDNEQFFGPGTRLTVL.

Many counts were recorded for this clonotype. The chain is built from TRBV6-6 and TRBJ2-1; 11 positions agree with TRBD1. Unmatched junction bases numbered 4, after V lost 3 bases and J lost 3 bases. CDR3 length: 16 amino acids. Germline-derived CDR1 and CDR2 are MNHNY and SVGAGI (reference sequence). CDR3 sequence (DNA): TGTGCCAGCAGTTATGGGACAGGGGGATACTACAATGAGCAGTTCTTC. Translated: CASSYGTGGYYNEQFF.

The V gene is TRBV5-4, the J gene TRBJ2-1; 7 positions match TRBD2. CDR3 length: 14 residues. With 4 bases clipped from V and 3 bases from J, the junction kept 4 bases outside the gene matches. Germline V gene sequence: CDR1 SGHNT, CDR2 YYREEE (reference sequence). This CDR3 reads CASSPGRIYNEQFF. For the CDR3, the DNA is TGTGCCAGCAGCCCCGGGAGGATCTACAATGAGCAGTTCTTC. The whole variable domain, remainder taken from reference TRBV5-4 and TRBJ2-1, is ETGVTQSPTHLIKTRGQQVTLRCSSQSGHNTVSWYQQALGQGPQFIFQYYREEENGRGNFPPRFSGLQFPNYSSELNVNALELDDSALYLCASSPGRIYNEQFFGPGTRLTVL.

The genes are TRBV5-6 and TRBJ2-3; 7 bases agree with TRBD1. The J segment lost 0 bases and the V segment lost 2 bases, leaving 6 bases of the junction unmatched. CDR1 and CDR2 (germline): SGHDT, YYEEEE. The CDR3 has 16 amino acids. CDR3 sequence reads: CASSLGRQGSTDTQYF. Written as DNA, the CDR3 is TGTGCCAGCAGCTTAGGACGACAGGGAAGCACAGATACGCAGTATTTT.

Worth noting for this clonotype: Mismatch with germline at one junction end may stem from a read error. The chain carries TRBV20-1 and TRBJ2-7, with D perhaps assigned TRBD1 or TRBD2 (5 bases each). This CDR3 has 14 residues. Germline V lookup: CDR1 DFQATT, CDR2 SNEGSKA (reference sequence). The CDR3 DNA is TGCAGTGCTAGAGTTGGGACGGACTCCTCCGAGCAGTACTTC. It codes for CSARVGTDSSEQYF.

The chain employs TRBV9 and TRBJ2-2; 9 bases match TRBD2. The CDR3 is made up of 15 amino acids. The ends lost 0 bases at V and 5 bases at J; junction bases unmatched: 2. Germline CDR1 SGDLS, CDR2 YYNGEE. The CDR3 nucleotides read TGTGCCAGCAGCGTAGTGGGACTAGCAACCGGGGAGCTGTTTTTT. Amino acids: CASSVVGLATGELFF.

About this clonotype itself: One end of the junction varies from germline; a read error may be responsible. V gene TRBV5-6 combines with J gene TRBJ1-4; 10 bases are shared with TRBD1. This CDR3 has 11 residues. The V gene's germline CDR1 is SGHDT and CDR2 YYEEEE. CDR3 in DNA: TGTGCCAGCAGCTTGGGGGGGACAGGGGTTTTT. It yields the protein CASSLGGTGVF. Using reference TRBV5-6 and TRBJ1-4 for the parts outside the CDR3, the full variable domain is DAGVTQSPTHLIKTRGQQVTLRCSPKSGHDTVSWYQQALGQGPQFIFQYYEEEERQRGNFPDRFSGHQFPNYSSELNVNALLLGDSALYLCASSLGGTGVFGSGTQLSVL.

With respect to this clonotype: The junction departs from the called germline gene at one end, perhaps through a read error. The V call is TRBV7-2, the J call TRBJ1-4; D might be TRBD1 (5 bases). Germline CDR1 is SGHTA and CDR2 is FQGNSA. This CDR3 spans 14 amino acids. CDR3 protein: CASSPGTSNGKLFF. CDR3 nucleotide sequence: TGTGCCAGCAGCCCCGGGACTTCCAATGGAAAACTGTTTTTT.

As to this clonotype: A much larger clone sits a single nucleotide away, making a read error possible. The chain combines TRBV6-2 or TRBV6-3 with TRBJ2-3; 7 bases are shared with TRBD2. The germline gives CDR1 MNHEY, CDR2 SVGEGT. CDR3 length: 13 amino acids. V gave up 8 bases and J gave up 3 bases; unmatched junction bases: 5. CDR3 coding DNA: TGTGCCAGCGGGCGAGCGGGAACAGATACGCAGTATTTT. Translation: CASGRAGTDTQYF.

The chain links TRBV11-2 to TRBJ1-3; TRBD1 is a possible D gene (6 bases). The CDR3 totals 12 residues. The germline V gene has CDR1 SGHAT and CDR2 FQNNGV. The V end was cut by 4 bases, the J end by 9 bases, with 10 bases between. The CDR3 here is CASSSSRGTIYF. The CDR3 DNA is TGTGCCAGCAGCTCGAGCAGGGGCACCATATATTTT.

The chain employs TRBV6-5 and TRBJ1-2; 8 nucleotides agree with TRBD1. In germline, CDR1 is MNHEY, CDR2 SVGAGI. The CDR3 length is 15 residues. J was trimmed by 4 bases and V by 9 bases; bases with no gene match: 13. CDR3 in amino acids: CASSTKTGASYGYTF. DNA for the CDR3: TGTGCCAGTAGTACAAAGACAGGGGCGAGCTATGGCTACACCTTC.

This clonotype was found a few times. The rearrangement joins TRBV7-8 to TRBJ2-7; TRBD1 or TRBD2 may be the D gene (5 bases each). Germline values: CDR1 SGHVS, CDR2 FQNEAQ. The CDR3 is made up of 14 amino acids. With 3 bases removed from V and 6 bases from J, the gap between germline ends came to 15 bases. CDR3 in DNA: TGTGCCAGCAGCTTTGTACGGGGCGGCTTCGAGCAGTACTTC. Translation: CASSFVRGGFEQYF.

A word on this clonotype: One end of the junction varies from germline; a read error may be responsible. The CDR3 coding sequence is TGTGCCAGCAGGCCATCGAAGACCGGGGAGCTGTTTTTT. Translation gives CASRPSKTGELFF. The chain recombines TRBV12-3 or TRBV12-4 with TRBJ2-2, with D hard to call. The CDR3 is 13 residues long.

The rearrangement joins TRBV14 to TRBJ2-7, with 10 positions matching TRBD2. The V gene end was trimmed by 0 bases and the J gene end by 9 bases; junction bases not matched to a gene: 8. The germline CDR1 and CDR2 sequences are SGHDN and FVKESK. The CDR3 contains 15 residues. The CDR3 here is CASSQELAGVVWQYF. The CDR3 nucleotides read TGTGCCAGCAGCCAAGAGCTAGCGGGAGTAGTTTGGCAGTACTTC.

Ten or more counts support this clonotype. V and J are TRBV10-3 and TRBJ2-7; 7 nucleotides line up with TRBD2. This CDR3 spans 17 amino acids. Germline V gene sequence: CDR1 ENHRY, CDR2 SYGVKD. After removal of 5 bases from V and 2 bases from J, the junction contained 15 bases not matched to a gene. This chain's CDR3 is CAISLSPGREDPYEQYF. The CDR3 DNA is TGTGCCATCAGTCTTTCGCCGGGCCGGGAGGACCCCTACGAGCAGTACTTC.

The V call is TRBV29-1, the J call TRBJ1-2; D not resolved. The germline CDR1 and CDR2 sequences are SQVTM and ANQGSEA. V lost 4 bases and J 5 bases, leaving 11 bases between the germline ends. The CDR3 is 12 amino acids. The CDR3 DNA follows: TGCAGCGTTGTTAGGGTGTTATATGGCTACACCTTC. Translated, it gives CSVVRVLYGYTF.

At least ten counts were recorded for this clonotype. The chain joins TRBV19 to TRBJ1-3, with D possibly matching TRBD1 (5 bases). Germline loops: CDR1 LNHDA, CDR2 SQIVND (reference sequence). CDR3 length: 14 residues. V dropped 8 bases and J dropped 0 bases, with 11 bases sitting between them. The CDR3 sequence is CASSGPHSGNTIYF. The DNA for the CDR3 is TGTGCCAGTTCGGGACCGCACTCTGGAAACACCATATATTTT.

This clonotype was observed a handful of times. The rearrangement uses TRBV6-1 and TRBJ2-1; 12 bases agree with TRBD2. V shed 4 bases and J 5 bases; nucleotides not matched to a gene: 9. Germline V CDR1 and CDR2: MNHNS, SASEGT. The CDR3 has 17 residues. The CDR3 DNA follows: TGTGCCAGCAGTGTAAGCACCCTAGCGGGAGGGAACAATGAGCAGTTCTTC. It is translated as CASSVSTLAGGNNEQFF.

The chain carries TRBV20-1 and TRBJ1-1; a weak D match, TRBD1 (6 bases). V was clipped by 3 bases and J by 4 bases, with 18 bases between them. Germline CDR1 is DFQATT and CDR2 is SNEGSKA (reference sequence). This CDR3 is built from 15 residues. CDR3 in amino acids: CSASQYTGMGTEAFF. As DNA, the CDR3 is TGCAGTGCTAGCCAATATACAGGGATGGGCACTGAAGCTTTCTTT.

The chain combines TRBV5-6 with TRBJ2-1; 7 bases are a match to TRBD1. The germline CDR1 and CDR2 sequences are SGHDT and YYEEEE. The V gene end was trimmed by 3 bases and the J gene end by 7 bases; junction bases not matched to a gene: 7. This CDR3 comprises 14 residues. The CDR3 region has the DNA TGTGCCAGCAGCTACCTGACAGGGAAGAATGAGCAGTTCTTC. It is translated as CASSYLTGKNEQFF.

The rearrangement links TRBV7-3 to TRBJ2-4; no clear D. CDR3 length: 15 amino acids. CDR1 SGHTA and CDR2 FQGTGA come from the germline V gene. The V end was cut by 5 bases, the J end by 6 bases, with 17 bases between. The CDR3 spells CASSVESGPVNIQYF. CDR3 coding DNA: TGTGCCAGCAGCGTAGAGTCCGGTCCGGTAAACATTCAGTACTTC.